The source of this T cell receptor beta chain is a study of cytomegalovirus exposure and HLA in healthy donors. Study-level results: According to the study, approximately 150 TCR beta chains were cytomegalovirus-associated. What was likely a sequencing artifact was a cluster of highly shared sequence variants.

PCR involved 60 Vbeta and 13 Jbeta primers. Sequencing used immunoSEQ multiplex PCR; TCRdb keeps in-frame clones, though not all of them. The sample holds over 120,000 clones, around 80% seen once. The CDR3 has 15 amino acids. Trimming took off 0 bases at V and 2 bases at J, with 9 bases between the two ends. The germline V gene has CDR1 SGHTS and CDR2 YDEGEE. On this clone: Its antigen is as yet unknown.

The chain links TRBV5-8 to TRBJ1-3; D unclear. The sequence derives from a man aged 25-45 years in good health and CMV-seropositive. Sequenced material: PBMCs. CDR3 DNA sequence: TGTGCCAGCAGCTTGGGTGGAGTCGCTGGAAACACCATATATTTT. Its translation is CASSLGGVAGNTIYF.